Following are 22 T cell receptor beta chains from one sample sequenced in a study of shared T cell receptors in the human thymus (dated by TCRdb to the early 2020s). The method was the immunoSEQ multiplex PCR assay. Sourced from immuneACCESS, this table was stored by TCRdb with only in-frame sequences that have V and J called. A share of the clones is absent; for the studies checked, an unresolved V gene accounts for under half, and the remainder has no known explanation. The sample table contains roughly 700,000 clones; only one count was recorded for more than 75% of them. Approximately 0.011% of the sample lies in the top ten. These records were also assigned to another study, of human thymus T cells.

Sequenced material: thymocytes. Source of these receptors: a boy younger than two with a congenital heart defect. Donor details come from another sample of the same person, matched by shared clones.

The V and J genes are TRBV28 and TRBJ2-5; the match to TRBD1 covers 11 bases. This CDR3 has 14 amino acids. Germline V lookup: CDR1 MDHEN, CDR2 SYDVKM. Germline trimming cut 3 bases from V and 5 bases from J; bases unmatched to any gene: 2. The CDR3 reads CASSFRDRGETQYF. CDR3 in DNA: TGTGCCAGCAGTTTCCGGGACAGGGGGGAGACCCAGTACTTC.

This clone came up once. The chain has TRBV11-2 and TRBJ2-1, with 9 bases that match TRBD2. The J segment lost 8 bases and the V segment lost 4 bases, leaving 15 bases of the junction unmatched. Germline V lookup: CDR1 SGHAT, CDR2 FQNNGV. The CDR3 extends over 17 amino acids. In DNA form, the CDR3 reads TGTGCCAGCAGCTCCCTTGGCGGGAGGGCCTTTTTTGATGAGCAGTTCTTC. Translated, it gives CASSSLGGRAFFDEQFF. The variable domain in full, with the rest retrieved from reference TRBV11-2 and TRBJ2-1, is EAGVAQSPRYKIIEKRQSVAFWCNPISGHATLYWYQQILGQGPKLLIQFQNNGVVDDSQLPKDRFSAERLKGVDSTLKIQPAKLEDSAVYLCASSSLGGRAFFDEQFFGPGTRLTVL.

This CDR3 is CASGSGRSPHEQFF. In nucleotides, the CDR3 is TGCGCCAGTGGTAGCGGGAGGTCCCCCCATGAGCAGTTCTTC. This chain connects TRBV5-1 to TRBJ2-1, with 10 bases that match TRBD2. The germline CDR1 and CDR2 sequences are SGHRS and YFSETQ. Unmatched junction bases numbered 10, after V lost 8 bases and J lost 8 bases. The CDR3 loop spans 14 amino acids.

CDR3: CASRERAQDNEQFF. CDR3 nucleotide sequence: TGTGCCAGCAGGGAGCGGGCCCAAGACAATGAGCAGTTCTTC. The chain employs TRBV6-4 and TRBJ2-1; a weak D match, TRBD2 (6 bases). Germline V gene sequence: CDR1 MRHNA, CDR2 SNTAGT. The CDR3 sequence is 14 residues long. V shed 6 bases and J shed 5 bases, with 14 bases lying between them.

With regard to this clone: One end of the junction varies from germline; a read error may be responsible. The chain is built from TRBV11-1 and TRBJ2-7; 10 nucleotides line up with TRBD1. This CDR3 is built from 10 residues. Germline V gene lookup returns CDR1 SGHAT and CDR2 FQDESV (reference sequence). CDR3 coding DNA: TGTGCCAGCAGCTGGGACAGGGGCCACTTC. The encoded protein is CASSWDRGHF.

The chain's CDR3 is CASTTGLAGPNEQFF. In DNA form, the CDR3 reads TGTGCCAGCACCACGGGACTAGCGGGTCCCAATGAGCAGTTCTTC. V gene TRBV2 combines with J gene TRBJ2-1; 12 nucleotides align to TRBD2. J was trimmed by 6 bases and V by 7 bases; bases with no gene match: 7. The CDR3 runs to 15 residues. The germline V gene encodes CDR1 SNHLY and CDR2 FYNNEI.

The V call is TRBV4-3, the J call TRBJ2-1; TRBD2 might be the D (6 bases). The V end lost 2 bases, the J end lost 7 bases, and 24 bases lay between the germline ends. Germline V gene lookup returns CDR1 LGHNA and CDR2 YSLEER. The CDR3 is 18 amino acids. In nucleotides, the CDR3 is TGCGCCAGCAGCCAACCAATAGCGGCCCCCGCCCCGGGAAATGAGCAGTTCTTC. This codes for CASSQPIAAPAPGNEQFF.

This chain uses TRBV5-5 with TRBJ2-7; TRBD1 might be the D (6 bases). Germline assignment: CDR1 SGHKS and CDR2 YYEKEE (reference sequence). V was clipped by 1 base and J by 2 bases, with 10 bases between them. CDR3 length: 14 residues. The CDR3 loop is CASSLTGQTYEQYF. The CDR3 DNA is TGTGCCAGCAGCTTGACCGGACAGACCTACGAGCAGTACTTC.

This chain connects TRBV29-1 to TRBJ2-2; 12 bases fit TRBD2. From germline, CDR1 is SQVTM and CDR2 ANQGSEA. V lost 4 bases to trimming and J lost 6 bases; unmatched junction nucleotides: 9. This CDR3 contains 16 residues. The DNA of the CDR3 is TGCAGCGTTGGCCTAGCGGGAGGGCCCAGGGCCGGGGAGCTGTTTTTT. Its protein is CSVGLAGGPRAGELFF.

V usage is TRBV20-1 and J usage is TRBJ2-5; TRBD1 agrees at 7 bases. This CDR3 comprises 11 residues. CDR1 is DFQATT, CDR2 SNEGSKA, per germline (reference sequence). The CDR3 coding sequence is TGCGGAGGACAGGAGCAAGAGACCCAGTACTTC. This translates into CGGQEQETQYF.

The V gene is TRBV4-2, the J gene TRBJ2-7; no firm D call. The V end was cut by 1 base, the J end by 7 bases, with 11 bases between. The V gene's germline CDR1 is LGHNA and CDR2 YNFKEQ. The CDR3 covers 13 residues. This CDR3 is CASSQGRSKEQYF. The DNA for the CDR3 is TGTGCCAGCAGCCAAGGTCGTAGCAAAGAGCAGTACTTC.

The chain links TRBV27 to TRBJ1-6; tentatively, D is TRBD1 (5 bases). Trimming cost V 3 bases and J 9 bases, with 15 bases left between them. CDR3 length: 15 amino acids. Per germline, CDR1 MNHEY and CDR2 SMNVEV (reference sequence). CDR3 in DNA: TGTGCCAGCAGTTTCATGGGCCTGGGGGGTTCACCCCTCCACTTT. Amino acids: CASSFMGLGGSPLHF.

The chain links TRBV29-1 to TRBJ2-5; 14 bases agree with TRBD2. The germline V gene encodes CDR1 SQVTM and CDR2 ANQGSEA. This CDR3 is built from 15 residues. The CDR3 protein is CGIRGLAGVGETQYF. CDR3 nucleotides: TGCGGAATTCGGGGACTAGCGGGAGTGGGGGAGACCCAGTACTTC. Together with reference TRBV29-1 and TRBJ2-5, the CDR3 gives the full variable domain: SAVISQKPSRDICQRGTSLTIQCQVDSQVTMMFWYRQQPGQSLTLIATANQGSEATYESGFVIDKFPISRPNLTFSTLTVSNMSPEDSSIYLCGIRGLAGVGETQYFGPGTRLLVL.

This clone was counted only a few times. This chain joins TRBV6-5 and TRBJ1-4; D may be TRBD1 (6 bases). The length of the CDR3 is 14 residues. Germline V gives CDR1 MNHEY, CDR2 SVGAGI. The V gene lost 1 base and the J gene lost 8 bases, with 11 bases spanning the gap. The CDR3 loop reads CASSYLQGREKLFF. The CDR3 DNA reads TGTGCCAGCAGTTACTTACAGGGTCGCGAAAAACTGTTTTTT.

V is TRBV5-6 and J is TRBJ1-2, with 9 bases fitting TRBD1. Germline V CDR1 and CDR2: SGHDT, YYEEEE. The CDR3 runs 16 residues. V trimming: 4 bases; J trimming: 8 bases; junction bases outside the gene matches: 15. The CDR3 is CASSRNRDRANCGYTF. The CDR3 DNA follows: TGTGCCAGCAGCCGAAATCGGGACAGGGCTAACTGCGGCTACACCTTC.

This chain connects TRBV2 to TRBJ2-7; weak D call: TRBD1 (6 bases). Germline assignment: CDR1 SNHLY and CDR2 FYNNEI. CDR3 length: 11 amino acids. The CDR3 region has the DNA TGTGCCAGCAGTGACGTAGACAGGCCTGAGGTT. It is translated as CASSDVDRPEV.

The chain joins TRBV28 to TRBJ2-1; 11 bases match TRBD2. The germline V gene encodes CDR1 MDHEN and CDR2 SYDVKM. CDR3 length: 15 amino acids. V was pared by 6 bases and J by 7 bases, with 8 bases of the junction left unmatched. CDR3 in DNA: TGTGCCAGCAGCTATTCTAGCGGGAGGCGAAATGAGCAGTTCTTC. Its protein is CASSYSSGRRNEQFF.

This chain links TRBV4-1 with TRBJ2-5; 9 nucleotides line up with TRBD1. The J call is doubtful: the DNA matches TRBJ2-7 better. Germline-derived CDR1 and CDR2 are MGHRA and YSYEKL. The CDR3 runs to 15 residues. The CDR3 is CASSPGTGSSYEQYF. Written as DNA, the CDR3 is TGCGCCAGCAGCCCTGGGACAGGGTCATCCTACGAGCAGTACTTC.

V is TRBV11-2 and J is TRBJ2-1, with 11 bases aligning to TRBD2. V dropped 0 bases and J dropped 5; count of bases not matched to a gene: 15. The germline V gene has CDR1 SGHAT and CDR2 FQNNGV. The CDR3 is made up of 20 amino acids. This chain's CDR3 is CASSLEMLAGGRRGDNEQFF. The CDR3, as DNA: TGTGCCAGCAGCTTAGAAATGTTAGCGGGAGGGCGGAGGGGGGACAATGAGCAGTTCTTC.

This chain joins TRBV28 and TRBJ2-7; D might be TRBD2 (6 bases). Germline V CDR1 and CDR2: MDHEN, SYDVKM. V lost 3 bases to trimming and J lost 4 bases, with 19 bases between them. The CDR3 spans 16 residues. The CDR3 region is CASSLPRGYGSYEQYF. For the CDR3, the DNA is TGTGCCAGCAGTTTGCCCCGGGGGTACGGGAGTTACGAGCAGTACTTC.

The chain joins TRBV27 to TRBJ2-4; TRBD2 might be the D (5 bases). Trimming pared 6 bases from V and 3 bases from J, leaving 12 bases between. Germline CDR1 reads MNHEY; CDR2 reads SMNVEV (reference sequence). The CDR3 spans 14 residues. The CDR3 protein is CASREGRGKNIQYF. As DNA, the CDR3 is TGTGCCAGCAGAGAAGGACGGGGCAAAAACATTCAGTACTTC.

The rearrangement uses TRBV5-1 and TRBJ1-2; possibly TRBD1 for D (5 bases). Trimming took off 4 bases at V and 3 bases at J, with 22 bases between the two ends. Germline lookup yields CDR1 SGHRS and CDR2 YFSETQ. The CDR3 spans 17 residues. The CDR3 loop is CASSPRGSEGFYYGYTF. In DNA, the CDR3 is TGCGCCAGCAGCCCCCGGGGGTCTGAAGGGTTCTACTATGGCTACACCTTC.